Sequencing of this T cell receptor (beta chain) was carried out in a study of response to subunit inactivated influenza vaccine. Study-level points and caveats: The authors put forward the suggestion that each seasonal influenza vaccination may bring in only a limited number of new T cells.

About this clonotype: Its target is not known.

TCRdb reprocessed the RT-PCR reads via MiXCR and lists one record per CDR3 protein. The sample holds around 530,000 distinct CDR3 sequences, about 12% seen once. Sequenced material: PBMCs from blood, taken on the day of vaccination. The source is a man between 45 and 60 years old who received an inactivated influenza vaccine.

CDR3 residues: CASSYRLAGGTDTQYF. The CDR3 DNA reads as TGTGCCAGCAGCTACCGACTAGCGGGTGGCACAGATACGCAGTATTTT. V and J are TRBV11-1 and TRBJ2-3, with 10 bases matching TRBD2. This CDR3 has 16 residues. Losses at the gene ends were 4 bases for V and 1 base for J; bases not matched to a gene: 5. The germline gives CDR1 SGHAT, CDR2 FQDESV (reference sequence).